This T cell receptor beta chain stems from a study of yellow fever vaccine responses in identical twins. Study results and caveats: In identical twins, vaccine T cell responses appeared partly shared and partly individual.

This CDR3 is 16 amino acids long. V was cut by 0 bases and J by 0 bases, with 12 bases left in between. Germline lookup yields CDR1 MNHEY and CDR2 SVGAGI. Using its own MiXCR run on the RT-PCR reads, TCRdb lists one record per CDR3 protein. Among nearly 2,500 distinct CDR3 sequences listed, 83% were seen once. Worth noting for this clonotype: As yet, its antigen is unknown.

The chain employs TRBV6-5 and TRBJ2-7, with D unclear. This clonotype was obtained from a woman aged 18-29 years who received the yellow fever vaccine. This sample comprised T cells from blood (PBMCs), unsorted or a sorted subset (not recorded which), obtained before or after yellow fever vaccination (not recorded which). This chain's CDR3 is CASSYSGGPSSYEQYF. The CDR3 bases are TGTGCCAGCAGTTACTCGGGCGGACCCAGCTCCTACGAGCAGTACTTC.